The 3 T cell receptor beta chains below were found in one sample sequenced in a study of T cells after yellow fever vaccination (dated by TCRdb to between 2019 and 2020). Libraries were prepared through 5' RACE. The instrument given in TCRdb is Illumina HiSeq 2500. TCRdb reprocessed the public reads (quality trimming at Q25 with fastp, clone calling with MiXCR) and kept in-frame beta chains. Each entry merges the rows of one CDR3 protein and shows their most common DNA and genes. The sample profile shows about 340,000 distinct CDR3 sequences; 8.5% to 10% of them were found once. The biggest ten clones account for roughly 18% of the sample. The sample's treatment or condition label, in plain terms: live attenuated yellow fever vaccine strain. The sample here was PBMCs, taken on the day of the first yellow fever vaccination. Receptors originate from a man aged 18 to 30 who received the YFV17D yellow fever vaccine.

This rearrangement joins TRBV12-3 or TRBV12-4 to TRBJ2-7, with TRBD1 as a possible D gene (6 bases). This CDR3 has 15 residues. With 5 bases removed from V and 2 bases from J, the gap between germline ends came to 16 bases. The CDR3 DNA is TGTGCCAGCAGTCCAAACGCGGACAGAGCCTACGAGCAGTACTTC. It translates to CASSPNADRAYEQYF.

The genes are TRBV5-4 and TRBJ2-3; D remains unclear. V shed 10 bases and J shed 0 bases, with 15 bases lying between them. Germline V gene sequence: CDR1 SGHNT, CDR2 YYREEE (reference sequence). This CDR3 comprises 14 residues. CDR3 sequence reads: CAGGAYSSTDTQYF. The CDR3 DNA reads as TGTGCCGGTGGAGCATACTCTAGCACAGATACGCAGTATTTT.

This clonotype was recorded a few times. The chain combines TRBV20-1 with TRBJ2-5; D not resolved. The CDR3 is 12 residues long. V shed 5 bases and J shed 1 base, with 8 bases lying between them. CDR1 and CDR2 from the germline V gene are DFQATT and SNEGSKA (reference sequence). CDR3 residues: CSALLSQETQYF. The CDR3 region has the DNA TGCAGTGCTCTCCTTAGCCAAGAGACCCAGTACTTC.